This is a list of T cell receptor beta chains from one sample in a study of shared clonotypes between healthy human individuals. Repertoires were generated with immunoSEQ multiplex PCR, while TCRdb's copy carries only in-frame clones and drops some. The sample includes millions of clones, roughly nine tenths seen only once; the top ten take 0.13% to 0.15%. The sequencing sample was made of naive CD4+ T cells sorted from blood. The receptors come from a man younger than 30 in good health. CDR3s include the opening cysteine and the closing phenylalanine or tryptophan. Fields, in order: CDR3 length, clone size, V gene, D gene, J gene, CDR3 DNA, CDR3 protein. The D gene is left open where the match is weak. Not every row has a clone size; where given, it reads once, few, many or a size class.

CDR3 length: 11
clone size: -
V gene: TRBV6-1
D gene: -
J gene: TRBJ2-4
CDR3 DNA: TGTGCCAGCAGTCAAGGGAACATTCAGTACTTC
CDR3 protein: CASSQGNIQYF

CDR3 length: 16
clone size: -
V gene: TRBV19
D gene: -
J gene: TRBJ2-3
CDR3 DNA: TGTGCCAGTAGTGCCCGGGGGCAAAGAAACACAGATACGCAGTATTTT
CDR3 protein: CASSARGQRNTDTQYF

CDR3 length: 16
clone size: -
V gene: TRBV5-4
D gene: -
J gene: TRBJ1-2
CDR3 DNA: TGTGCCAGCAGCCCAAACCCGGCAGAAGCTAACTATGGCTACACCTTC
CDR3 protein: CASSPNPAEANYGYTF

CDR3 length: 14
clone size: -
V gene: TRBV30
D gene: TRBD1
J gene: TRBJ1-1
CDR3 DNA: TGTGCCTGGAGTGTAAGACAGGGGAACACTGAAGCTTTCTTT
CDR3 protein: CAWSVRQGNTEAFF

CDR3 length: 13
clone size: -
V gene: TRBV10-3
D gene: TRBD1
J gene: TRBJ2-1
CDR3 DNA: TGTGCCATCAGCCAAGACAGGGGGAATGAGCAGTTCTTC
CDR3 protein: CAISQDRGNEQFF

CDR3 length: 17
clone size: once
V gene: TRBV23-1
D gene: -
J gene: TRBJ2-7
CDR3 DNA: TGCGCCAGCAGTCATCTGCCCCGGGACACCGATTCCTACGAGCAGTACTTC
CDR3 protein: CASSHLPRDTDSYEQYF

CDR3 length: 17
clone size: -
V gene: TRBV11-2
D gene: -
J gene: TRBJ2-2
CDR3 DNA: TGTGCCAGCAGCTTAAGGCCGGCCAGTGCGAACACCGGGGAGCTGTTTTTT
CDR3 protein: CASSLRPASANTGELFF

CDR3 length: 17
clone size: -
V gene: TRBV6-4
D gene: TRBD1
J gene: TRBJ1-5
CDR3 DNA: TGTGCCAGCAGTGACTCGGGGACAGGGGGCAGCAATCAGCCCCAGCATTTT
CDR3 protein: CASSDSGTGGSNQPQHF

CDR3 length: 14
clone size: -
V gene: TRBV5-1
D gene: -
J gene: TRBJ2-3
CDR3 DNA: TGCGCCAGCAGTCCGGACAGAAGCACAGATACGCAGTATTTT
CDR3 protein: CASSPDRSTDTQYF

CDR3 length: 14
clone size: -
V gene: TRBV27
D gene: TRBD1
J gene: TRBJ2-7
CDR3 DNA: TGTGCCAGCAGAGCCTCTGGACAGGGGCTCGAGCAGTACTTC
CDR3 protein: CASRASGQGLEQYF

CDR3 length: 12
clone size: -
V gene: TRBV2
D gene: -
J gene: TRBJ1-2
CDR3 DNA: TGTGCCAGCAGTGACGAGAACTATGGCTACACCTTC
CDR3 protein: CASSDENYGYTF

CDR3 length: 14
clone size: -
V gene: TRBV18
D gene: TRBD1
J gene: TRBJ1-2
CDR3 DNA: TGTGCCAGCTCACCACGTGAGACAGGGGGTGGCTACACCTTC
CDR3 protein: CASSPRETGGGYTF

CDR3 length: 16
clone size: -
V gene: TRBV6-5
D gene: TRBD2
J gene: TRBJ2-7
CDR3 DNA: TGTGCCAGCAGTTACGGCCTAGCGGGGGGGGTCTACGAGCAGTACTTC
CDR3 protein: CASSYGLAGGVYEQYF

CDR3 length: 13
clone size: once
V gene: TRBV29-1
D gene: TRBD1
J gene: TRBJ1-3
CDR3 DNA: TGCAGCGCCCGGACAGGGTCTGGAAACACCATATATTTT
CDR3 protein: CSARTGSGNTIYF

CDR3 length: 14
clone size: -
V gene: TRBV5-1
D gene: -
J gene: TRBJ2-3
CDR3 DNA: TGCGCCAGCAGCGGCGGCCCCGGGGTCGATACGCAGTATTTT
CDR3 protein: CASSGGPGVDTQYF

CDR3 length: 17
clone size: -
V gene: TRBV30
D gene: -
J gene: TRBJ1-2
CDR3 DNA: TGTGCCTGGAGTGTAAGCAAGTTAGCCAGGCCTGTCTATGGCTACACCTTC
CDR3 protein: CAWSVSKLARPVYGYTF

CDR3 length: 13
clone size: -
V gene: TRBV11-2
D gene: -
J gene: TRBJ1-1
CDR3 DNA: TGTGCCAGCAGCCCCATTGGAGAACCTGAAGCTTTCTTT
CDR3 protein: CASSPIGEPEAFF

CDR3 length: 14
clone size: -
V gene: TRBV29-1
D gene: TRBD2
J gene: TRBJ2-3
CDR3 DNA: TGCAGCGTCTTCCGGGAGGTCCAGCCAGATACGCAGTATTTT
CDR3 protein: CSVFREVQPDTQYF

CDR3 length: 14
clone size: -
V gene: TRBV5-4
D gene: TRBD2
J gene: TRBJ2-7
CDR3 DNA: TGTGCCAGCAGCTCCGGGACTAGCGGTGTCGAGCAGTACTTC
CDR3 protein: CASSSGTSGVEQYF

CDR3 length: 14
clone size: -
V gene: TRBV6-5
D gene: -
J gene: TRBJ1-1
CDR3 DNA: TGTGCCAGCAGCCCCGGACACACGAACACTGAAGCTTTCTTT
CDR3 protein: CASSPGHTNTEAFF

CDR3 length: 15
clone size: -
V gene: TRBV6-6
D gene: -
J gene: TRBJ2-3
CDR3 DNA: TGTGCCAGCAGTTACTCAGTCCCTAGCACAGATACGCAGTATTTT
CDR3 protein: CASSYSVPSTDTQYF

CDR3 length: 16
clone size: once
V gene: TRBV6-1
D gene: -
J gene: TRBJ1-5
CDR3 DNA: TGTGCCAGCAGTGAAATGGTAGGGCTCAGCAATCAGCCCCAGCATTTT
CDR3 protein: CASSEMVGLSNQPQHF

CDR3 length: 14
clone size: -
V gene: TRBV7-9
D gene: TRBD1
J gene: TRBJ1-2
CDR3 DNA: TGTGCCAGCAGCGACACAGGGGGAGGCTATGGCTACACCTTC
CDR3 protein: CASSDTGGGYGYTF

CDR3 length: 13
clone size: -
V gene: TRBV30
D gene: -
J gene: TRBJ2-7
CDR3 DNA: TGTGCCTGGAACCAACCCTTGGCGTACGAGCAGTACTTC
CDR3 protein: CAWNQPLAYEQYF

CDR3 length: 11
clone size: -
V gene: TRBV20-1
D gene: -
J gene: TRBJ2-2
CDR3 DNA: TGCAGTGCTAGTGAACAACGGGAGCTGTTTTTT
CDR3 protein: CSASEQRELFF

CDR3 length: 13
clone size: -
V gene: TRBV30
D gene: -
J gene: TRBJ2-2
CDR3 DNA: TGTGCCTGGAGTTCGGAGGTCACCGGGGAGCTGTTTTTT
CDR3 protein: CAWSSEVTGELFF

CDR3 length: 15
clone size: -
V gene: TRBV5-6
D gene: -
J gene: TRBJ2-5
CDR3 DNA: TGTGCCAGCAGCCCGCGGGGCGGTAGAAGGGAGACCCAGTACTTC
CDR3 protein: CASSPRGGRRETQYF

CDR3 length: 15
clone size: -
V gene: TRBV5-8
D gene: TRBD1
J gene: TRBJ1-5
CDR3 DNA: TGTGCCAGCAGCCTATTCCAGGGGGCGACTCAGCCCCAGCATTTT
CDR3 protein: CASSLFQGATQPQHF

CDR3 length: 13
clone size: -
V gene: TRBV11-2
D gene: -
J gene: TRBJ2-2
CDR3 DNA: TGTGCCAGCAGCCTAGTACGGCCCGGGGAGCTGTTTTTT
CDR3 protein: CASSLVRPGELFF

CDR3 length: 14
clone size: -
V gene: TRBV6-1
D gene: TRBD1
J gene: TRBJ1-1
CDR3 DNA: TGTGCCAGCAGTCTGACAGGGGGGACCACTGAAGCTTTCTTT
CDR3 protein: CASSLTGGTTEAFF

CDR3 length: 14
clone size: -
V gene: TRBV29-1
D gene: -
J gene: TRBJ2-1
CDR3 DNA: TGCAGCGTTGAAGTGTTAGCGGTGGGTGGTGAGCAGTTCTTC
CDR3 protein: CSVEVLAVGGEQFF

CDR3 length: 15
clone size: -
V gene: TRBV9
D gene: -
J gene: TRBJ1-1
CDR3 DNA: TGTGCCAGCAGCGCGGCCGCCGTGACAGGTACTGAAGCTTTCTTT
CDR3 protein: CASSAAAVTGTEAFF

CDR3 length: 14
clone size: -
V gene: TRBV10-2
D gene: -
J gene: TRBJ2-2
CDR3 DNA: TGCGCCAGCAGCCCCAAGGGGGGGCCCGGGGAGCTGTTTTTT
CDR3 protein: CASSPKGGPGELFF

CDR3 length: 12
clone size: -
V gene: TRBV6-6
D gene: -
J gene: TRBJ2-3
CDR3 DNA: TGTGCCAGCAGTTATGGGGAGGATACGCAGTATTTT
CDR3 protein: CASSYGEDTQYF

CDR3 length: 14
clone size: -
V gene: TRBV5-6
D gene: TRBD2
J gene: TRBJ2-1
CDR3 DNA: TGTGCCAGCAGCTTACTAGCGGGGTTCGATGAGCAGTTCTTC
CDR3 protein: CASSLLAGFDEQFF

CDR3 length: 12
clone size: -
V gene: TRBV5-4
D gene: -
J gene: TRBJ2-3
CDR3 DNA: TGTGCCAGCAGGGAGGACAGAGGTACGCAGTATTTT
CDR3 protein: CASREDRGTQYF

CDR3 length: 16
clone size: -
V gene: TRBV7-2
D gene: TRBD2
J gene: TRBJ2-5
CDR3 DNA: TGTGCCAGCAGCTTAGAAGGGACTATCGCCCAAGAGACCCAGTACTTC
CDR3 protein: CASSLEGTIAQETQYF

CDR3 length: 16
clone size: -
V gene: TRBV4-1
D gene: TRBD1
J gene: TRBJ1-5
CDR3 DNA: TGCGCCAGCAGCCATGATGGGACAGGGAAGGATCAGCCCCAGCATTTT
CDR3 protein: CASSHDGTGKDQPQHF

CDR3 length: 13
clone size: -
V gene: TRBV27
D gene: TRBD1
J gene: TRBJ2-2
CDR3 DNA: TGTGCCAGTCGGACAGGGAACACCGGGGAGCTGTTTTTT
CDR3 protein: CASRTGNTGELFF

CDR3 length: 14
clone size: -
V gene: TRBV9
D gene: -
J gene: TRBJ1-6
CDR3 DNA: TGTGCCAGCAGCTTACAGGGAGGGGATTCACCCCTCCACTTT
CDR3 protein: CASSLQGGDSPLHF

CDR3 length: 12
clone size: -
V gene: TRBV10-3
D gene: -
J gene: TRBJ1-2
CDR3 DNA: TGTGCCATCAGTGACGGACCCCGAGGCTACACCTTC
CDR3 protein: CAISDGPRGYTF

CDR3 length: 13
clone size: few
V gene: TRBV2
D gene: TRBD1
J gene: TRBJ1-6
CDR3 DNA: TGTGCCAGCCACAGGGACAGGGACTCACCCCTCCACTTT
CDR3 protein: CASHRDRDSPLHF

CDR3 length: 13
clone size: -
V gene: TRBV11-2
D gene: -
J gene: TRBJ2-3
CDR3 DNA: TGTGCCAGCAGCTTGACACTAGATGGAACGCAGTATTTT
CDR3 protein: CASSLTLDGTQYF

CDR3 length: 14
clone size: -
V gene: TRBV5-1
D gene: -
J gene: TRBJ2-2
CDR3 DNA: TGCGCCAGCAGCGGTACAGGGAACACCGGGGAGCTGTTTTTT
CDR3 protein: CASSGTGNTGELFF

CDR3 length: 14
clone size: -
V gene: TRBV7-2
D gene: -
J gene: TRBJ2-7
CDR3 DNA: TGTGCCAGCAGCTTAGTAGGGGGACTCTACGAGCAGTACTTC
CDR3 protein: CASSLVGGLYEQYF

CDR3 length: 16
clone size: -
V gene: TRBV19
D gene: TRBD1
J gene: TRBJ2-2
CDR3 DNA: TGTGCCAGTACTCCCGCCGGGACAGCGAGGACCGGGGAGCTGTTTTTT
CDR3 protein: CASTPAGTARTGELFF

CDR3 length: 14
clone size: -
V gene: TRBV6-1
D gene: -
J gene: TRBJ2-5
CDR3 DNA: TGTGCCAGCAGTGAAGCGGGACGGCAAGAGACCCAGTACTTC
CDR3 protein: CASSEAGRQETQYF

CDR3 length: 15
clone size: -
V gene: TRBV30
D gene: -
J gene: TRBJ2-7
CDR3 DNA: TGTGCCTGGAGTGTACGGTTGACCCTCCCCAACGAGCAGTACTTC
CDR3 protein: CAWSVRLTLPNEQYF

CDR3 length: 13
clone size: -
V gene: TRBV4-1
D gene: -
J gene: TRBJ2-5
CDR3 DNA: TGCGCCAGCAGCCAAGTAGTGAGGGAGACCCAGTACTTC
CDR3 protein: CASSQVVRETQYF

CDR3 length: 13
clone size: -
V gene: TRBV6-1
D gene: -
J gene: TRBJ1-1
CDR3 DNA: TGTGCCACCACGGGACTCTTGAACACTGAAGCTTTCTTT
CDR3 protein: CATTGLLNTEAFF